This passage covers 14 T cell receptor beta chains from one sample sequenced in a study of blood T cell repertoires in COVID-19 (dated by TCRdb to 2020 to 2021). Library method: the immunoSEQ multiplex PCR assay. The table comes from immuneACCESS by way of TCRdb, which keeps in-frame sequences with V and J called. Part of the clones is missing from these tables; in studies checked, under half for an unresolved V gene and the rest for unknown reasons. The sample table contains roughly 130,000 clones; only one count was recorded for 90% of them. The top ten clonotypes cover approximately 4.6% of the sample. The sequencing input was peripheral blood. These receptors originate from a man in his sixties with COVID-19, enrolled during active disease.

This sequence joins TRBV5-6 and TRBJ2-1; 13 positions agree with TRBD2. J was trimmed by 4 bases and V by 1 base; bases with no gene match: 11. There are 19 residues in the CDR3. Germline V lookup: CDR1 SGHDT, CDR2 YYEEEE. The CDR3, as DNA: TGTGCCAGCAGCTTGTGGACTAGCGGGGGCCGGGGAAGGTACAATGAGCAGTTCTTC. It is translated as CASSLWTSGGRGRYNEQFF. The full variable domain, rest sourced from reference TRBV5-6 and TRBJ2-1, is DAGVTQSPTHLIKTRGQQVTLRCSPKSGHDTVSWYQQALGQGPQFIFQYYEEEERQRGNFPDRFSGHQFPNYSSELNVNALLLGDSALYLCASSLWTSGGRGRYNEQFFGPGTRLTVL.

The chain recombines TRBV5-1 with TRBJ2-7, with unresolved D. CDR1 is SGHRS and CDR2 is YFSETQ in the germline V gene. The CDR3 is 11 amino acids. The V and J ends lost 2 bases and 4 bases respectively, with 4 bases between them. The CDR3: CASSFRYEQYF. As DNA, the CDR3 is TGCGCCAGCAGCTTCCGGTACGAGCAGTACTTC.

V is TRBV5-8 and J is TRBJ1-1, with D unresolved. The V gene lost 4 bases and the J gene lost 9 bases, with 13 bases spanning the gap. Per germline, CDR1 SGHTS and CDR2 YDEGEE. The CDR3 covers 12 residues. The CDR3 here is CASSPGSFKAFF. The CDR3 DNA reads as TGTGCCAGCAGCCCCGGTTCTTTCAAAGCTTTCTTT.

This chain connects TRBV12-5 to TRBJ2-3; D gene ambiguous. Between the trimmed V and J ends, which lost 10 bases and 0 bases, there was a span of 8 bases. The CDR3 is 12 amino acids. Germline loops: CDR1 LGHNT, CDR2 FRNRAP. CDR3 in DNA: TGTGCTACAACACAAAGCACAGATACGCAGTATTTT. It yields the protein CATTQSTDTQYF.

Written as DNA, the CDR3 is TGTGCCTGGGGGCAGGGAACTGAAGCTTTCTTT. This encodes CAWGQGTEAFF. The chain joins TRBV30 to TRBJ1-1; D might be TRBD1 (5 bases). The CDR3 runs to 11 residues. Trimming took 5 bases from V and 5 from J, leaving 9 bases between them. From germline, CDR1 is GTSNPN and CDR2 SVGIG (reference sequence).

This chain links TRBV9 with TRBJ1-2; 7 bases map to TRBD1. Looked up from germline, CDR1 is SGDLS and CDR2 is YYNGEE. With V trimmed by 4 bases and J by 8 bases, 5 bases remained unmatched. CDR3 size: 12 residues. The CDR3, as DNA: TGTGCCAGCAGCCAGGGGGTTCAGGGCTACACCTTC. This translates into CASSQGVQGYTF.

The rearrangement uses TRBV11-2 and TRBJ2-3, with 8 bases that match TRBD2. The V gene end was trimmed by 1 base and the J gene end by 3 bases; junction bases not matched to a gene: 3. Germline V CDR1 and CDR2: SGHAT, FQNNGV. The CDR3 spans 15 residues. The CDR3 DNA follows: TGTGCCAGCAGCTTAGGACCGGGAGGGACAGATACGCAGTATTTT. Amino acid sequence: CASSLGPGGTDTQYF. Using reference TRBV11-2 and TRBJ2-3 for the parts outside the CDR3, the full variable domain is EAGVAQSPRYKIIEKRQSVAFWCNPISGHATLYWYQQILGQGPKLLIQFQNNGVVDDSQLPKDRFSAERLKGVDSTLKIQPAKLEDSAVYLCASSLGPGGTDTQYFGPGTRLTVL.

This clone was picked up one time. The chain combines TRBV28 with TRBJ2-3; 10 bases agree with TRBD1. Germline values: CDR1 MDHEN, CDR2 SYDVKM. This CDR3 comprises 16 residues. After removal of 2 bases from V and 4 bases from J, the junction contained 6 bases not matched to a gene. The CDR3 loop is CASSLMTGGSADTQYF. The DNA for the CDR3 is TGTGCCAGCAGTTTAATGACAGGGGGCAGCGCAGATACGCAGTATTTT.

The V and J genes are TRBV5-5 and TRBJ2-2; 9 bases map to TRBD1. Germline CDR1 is SGHKS and CDR2 is YYEKEE (reference sequence). CDR3 length: 17 residues. The V segment lost 4 bases and the J segment 0 bases; nucleotides outside the gene matches: 7. The CDR3 coding sequence is TGTGCCAGCAGCCCCAGGACAGGGGCCACGAACACCGGGGAGCTGTTTTTT. It translates to CASSPRTGATNTGELFF.

V is TRBV3-1 (or the pseudogene TRBV3-2) and J is TRBJ2-6; 7 bases line up with TRBD1. Germline-derived CDR1 and CDR2 are LGHDT and YNNKEL (reference sequence). The CDR3 sequence is 18 residues long. V shed 3 bases, J shed 4 bases, and the junction held 12 bases outside the gene matches. The CDR3 DNA follows: TGTGCCAGCAGCCACCCGGACAGGCGCTCAGTCGGGGCCAACGTCCTGACTTTC. Protein sequence: CASSHPDRRSVGANVLTF.

Of note for this clone: Other nucleotide sequences in the sample specify the same CDR3. The chain employs TRBV19 and TRBJ2-7; 10 nucleotides align to TRBD1. The V gene end was trimmed by 5 bases and the J gene end by 2 bases; junction bases not matched to a gene: 3. The CDR3 length is 14 residues. Germline V gene sequence: CDR1 LNHDA, CDR2 SQIVND (reference sequence). CDR3 in DNA: TGTGCCAGTAGTCCTGGACAGGGGGCCTACGAGCAGTACTTC. Translated: CASSPGQGAYEQYF. The entire variable domain, with the rest obtained from reference TRBV19 and TRBJ2-7, is as follows: DGGITQSPKYLFRKEGQNVTLSCEQNLNHDAMYWYRQDPGQGLRLIYYSQIVNDFQKGDIAEGYSVSREKKESFPLTVTSAQKNPTAFYLCASSPGQGAYEQYFGPGTRLTVT.

The chain has TRBV3-1 (or the pseudogene TRBV3-2) and TRBJ1-2; unclear D gene. The CDR3 covers 16 residues. The germline V and J ends were trimmed by 0 bases and 4 bases, with 15 bases remaining between them. Germline-derived CDR1 and CDR2 are LGHDT and YNNKEL (reference sequence). The CDR3 loop is CASSQDVSVESYGYTF. Here the CDR3 DNA reads TGTGCCAGCAGCCAAGACGTCTCGGTAGAAAGCTATGGCTACACCTTC.

The chain recombines TRBV12-5 with TRBJ1-6, with 7 positions matching TRBD1. Germline V CDR1 and CDR2: LGHNT, FRNRAP. V lost 3 bases, J lost 9 bases, and 5 bases stayed unmatched. The CDR3 extends over 14 amino acids. The CDR3 nucleotides read TGTGCTAGTGGTTTTGGGGACAGAGCTTCACCCCTCCACTTT. Amino acid sequence: CASGFGDRASPLHF.

The rearrangement joins TRBV5-1 to TRBJ1-4, with 7 positions matching TRBD1. Trimming at V came to 0 bases and at J to 2 bases, leaving 1 base not matched to a gene. The CDR3 totals 15 residues. CDR1 SGHRS and CDR2 YFSETQ come from the germline V gene. CDR3 in DNA: TGCGCCAGCAGCTTGGAGGGGGCGACTAATGAAAAACTGTTTTTT. It codes for CASSLEGATNEKLFF.